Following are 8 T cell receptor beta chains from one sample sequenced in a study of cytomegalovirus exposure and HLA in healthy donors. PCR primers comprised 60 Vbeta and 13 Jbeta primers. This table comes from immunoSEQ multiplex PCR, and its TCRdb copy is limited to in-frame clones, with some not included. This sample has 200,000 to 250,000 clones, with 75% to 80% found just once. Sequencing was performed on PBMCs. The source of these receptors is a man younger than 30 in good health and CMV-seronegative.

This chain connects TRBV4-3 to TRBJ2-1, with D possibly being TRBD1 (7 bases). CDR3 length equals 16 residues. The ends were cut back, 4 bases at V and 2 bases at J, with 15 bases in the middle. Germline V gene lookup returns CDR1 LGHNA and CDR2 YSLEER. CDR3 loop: CASSRGRQGAYNEQFF. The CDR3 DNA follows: TGCGCCAGCAGCCGAGGGAGGCAGGGGGCCTACAATGAGCAGTTCTTC.

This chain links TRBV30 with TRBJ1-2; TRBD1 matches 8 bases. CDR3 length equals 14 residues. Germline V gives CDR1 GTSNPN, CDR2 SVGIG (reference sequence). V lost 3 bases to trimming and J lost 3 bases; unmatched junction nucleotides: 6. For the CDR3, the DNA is TGTGCCTGGAGGATGGACAGGGAAGACTATGGCTACACCTTC. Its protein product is CAWRMDREDYGYTF. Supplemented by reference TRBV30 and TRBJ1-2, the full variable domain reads SQTIHQWPATLVQPVGSPLSLECTVEGTSNPNLYWYRQAAGRGLQLLFYSVGIGQISSEVPQNLSASRPQDRQFILSSKKLLLSDSGFYLCAWRMDREDYGYTFGSGTRLTVV.

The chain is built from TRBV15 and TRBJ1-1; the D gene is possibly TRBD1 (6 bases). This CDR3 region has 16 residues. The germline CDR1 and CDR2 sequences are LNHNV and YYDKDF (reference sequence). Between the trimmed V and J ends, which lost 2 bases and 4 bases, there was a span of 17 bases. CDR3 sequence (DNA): TGTGCCACCAGCAGACGGGCAACAGGGTCCGGCACTGAAGCTTTCTTT. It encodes CATSRRATGSGTEAFF.

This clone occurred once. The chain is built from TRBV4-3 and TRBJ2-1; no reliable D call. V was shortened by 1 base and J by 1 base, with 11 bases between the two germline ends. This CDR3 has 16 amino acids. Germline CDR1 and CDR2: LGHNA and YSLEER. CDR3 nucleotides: TGCGCCAGCAGCCAAGCTCCTAGTAGTTCCTACAATGAGCAGTTCTTC. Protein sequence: CASSQAPSSSYNEQFF.

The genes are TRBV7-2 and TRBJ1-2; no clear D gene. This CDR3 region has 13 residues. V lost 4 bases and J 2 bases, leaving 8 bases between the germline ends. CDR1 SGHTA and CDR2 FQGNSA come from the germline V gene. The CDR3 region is CASSWALNYGYTF. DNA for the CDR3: TGTGCCAGCAGCTGGGCGCTCAACTATGGCTACACCTTC.

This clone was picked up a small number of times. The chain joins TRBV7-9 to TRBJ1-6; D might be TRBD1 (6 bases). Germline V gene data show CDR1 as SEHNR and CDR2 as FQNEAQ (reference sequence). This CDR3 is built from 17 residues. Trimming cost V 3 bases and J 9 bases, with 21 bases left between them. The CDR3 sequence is CASSFTGQYEKTSPLHF. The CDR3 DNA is TGTGCCAGCAGCTTCACAGGACAGTACGAAAAAACTTCACCCCTCCACTTT.

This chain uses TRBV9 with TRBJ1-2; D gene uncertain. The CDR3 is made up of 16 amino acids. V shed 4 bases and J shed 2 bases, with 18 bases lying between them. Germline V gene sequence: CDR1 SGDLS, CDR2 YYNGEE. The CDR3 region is CASSPSRETRNYGYTF. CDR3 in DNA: TGTGCCAGCAGCCCCAGTCGGGAGACTCGCAACTATGGCTACACCTTC.

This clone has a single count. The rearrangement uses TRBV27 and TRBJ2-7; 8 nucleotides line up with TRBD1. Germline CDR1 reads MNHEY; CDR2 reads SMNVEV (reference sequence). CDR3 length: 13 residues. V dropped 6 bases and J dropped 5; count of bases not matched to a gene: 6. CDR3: CASSPDRVDEQYF. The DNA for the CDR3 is TGTGCCAGCAGCCCGGACAGGGTGGACGAGCAGTACTTC.